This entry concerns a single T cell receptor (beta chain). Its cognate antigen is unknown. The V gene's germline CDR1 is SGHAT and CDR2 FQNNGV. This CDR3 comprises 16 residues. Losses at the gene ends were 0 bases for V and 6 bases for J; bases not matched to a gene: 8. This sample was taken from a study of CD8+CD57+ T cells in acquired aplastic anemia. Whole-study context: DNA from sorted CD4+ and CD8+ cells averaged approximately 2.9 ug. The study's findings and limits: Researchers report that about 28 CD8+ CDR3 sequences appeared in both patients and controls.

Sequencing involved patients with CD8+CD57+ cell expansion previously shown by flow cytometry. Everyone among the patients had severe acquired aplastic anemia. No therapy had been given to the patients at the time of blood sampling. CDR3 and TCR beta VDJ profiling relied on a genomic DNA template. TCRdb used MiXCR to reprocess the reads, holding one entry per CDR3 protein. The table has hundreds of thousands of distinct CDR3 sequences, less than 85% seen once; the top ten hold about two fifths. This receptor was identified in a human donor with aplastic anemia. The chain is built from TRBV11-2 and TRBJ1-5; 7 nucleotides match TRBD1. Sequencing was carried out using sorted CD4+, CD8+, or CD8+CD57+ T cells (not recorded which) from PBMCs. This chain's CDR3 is CASSLDLTGNTQPQHF. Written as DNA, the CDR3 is TGTGCCAGCAGCTTAGATCTGACAGGGAACACTCAGCCCCAGCATTTT.